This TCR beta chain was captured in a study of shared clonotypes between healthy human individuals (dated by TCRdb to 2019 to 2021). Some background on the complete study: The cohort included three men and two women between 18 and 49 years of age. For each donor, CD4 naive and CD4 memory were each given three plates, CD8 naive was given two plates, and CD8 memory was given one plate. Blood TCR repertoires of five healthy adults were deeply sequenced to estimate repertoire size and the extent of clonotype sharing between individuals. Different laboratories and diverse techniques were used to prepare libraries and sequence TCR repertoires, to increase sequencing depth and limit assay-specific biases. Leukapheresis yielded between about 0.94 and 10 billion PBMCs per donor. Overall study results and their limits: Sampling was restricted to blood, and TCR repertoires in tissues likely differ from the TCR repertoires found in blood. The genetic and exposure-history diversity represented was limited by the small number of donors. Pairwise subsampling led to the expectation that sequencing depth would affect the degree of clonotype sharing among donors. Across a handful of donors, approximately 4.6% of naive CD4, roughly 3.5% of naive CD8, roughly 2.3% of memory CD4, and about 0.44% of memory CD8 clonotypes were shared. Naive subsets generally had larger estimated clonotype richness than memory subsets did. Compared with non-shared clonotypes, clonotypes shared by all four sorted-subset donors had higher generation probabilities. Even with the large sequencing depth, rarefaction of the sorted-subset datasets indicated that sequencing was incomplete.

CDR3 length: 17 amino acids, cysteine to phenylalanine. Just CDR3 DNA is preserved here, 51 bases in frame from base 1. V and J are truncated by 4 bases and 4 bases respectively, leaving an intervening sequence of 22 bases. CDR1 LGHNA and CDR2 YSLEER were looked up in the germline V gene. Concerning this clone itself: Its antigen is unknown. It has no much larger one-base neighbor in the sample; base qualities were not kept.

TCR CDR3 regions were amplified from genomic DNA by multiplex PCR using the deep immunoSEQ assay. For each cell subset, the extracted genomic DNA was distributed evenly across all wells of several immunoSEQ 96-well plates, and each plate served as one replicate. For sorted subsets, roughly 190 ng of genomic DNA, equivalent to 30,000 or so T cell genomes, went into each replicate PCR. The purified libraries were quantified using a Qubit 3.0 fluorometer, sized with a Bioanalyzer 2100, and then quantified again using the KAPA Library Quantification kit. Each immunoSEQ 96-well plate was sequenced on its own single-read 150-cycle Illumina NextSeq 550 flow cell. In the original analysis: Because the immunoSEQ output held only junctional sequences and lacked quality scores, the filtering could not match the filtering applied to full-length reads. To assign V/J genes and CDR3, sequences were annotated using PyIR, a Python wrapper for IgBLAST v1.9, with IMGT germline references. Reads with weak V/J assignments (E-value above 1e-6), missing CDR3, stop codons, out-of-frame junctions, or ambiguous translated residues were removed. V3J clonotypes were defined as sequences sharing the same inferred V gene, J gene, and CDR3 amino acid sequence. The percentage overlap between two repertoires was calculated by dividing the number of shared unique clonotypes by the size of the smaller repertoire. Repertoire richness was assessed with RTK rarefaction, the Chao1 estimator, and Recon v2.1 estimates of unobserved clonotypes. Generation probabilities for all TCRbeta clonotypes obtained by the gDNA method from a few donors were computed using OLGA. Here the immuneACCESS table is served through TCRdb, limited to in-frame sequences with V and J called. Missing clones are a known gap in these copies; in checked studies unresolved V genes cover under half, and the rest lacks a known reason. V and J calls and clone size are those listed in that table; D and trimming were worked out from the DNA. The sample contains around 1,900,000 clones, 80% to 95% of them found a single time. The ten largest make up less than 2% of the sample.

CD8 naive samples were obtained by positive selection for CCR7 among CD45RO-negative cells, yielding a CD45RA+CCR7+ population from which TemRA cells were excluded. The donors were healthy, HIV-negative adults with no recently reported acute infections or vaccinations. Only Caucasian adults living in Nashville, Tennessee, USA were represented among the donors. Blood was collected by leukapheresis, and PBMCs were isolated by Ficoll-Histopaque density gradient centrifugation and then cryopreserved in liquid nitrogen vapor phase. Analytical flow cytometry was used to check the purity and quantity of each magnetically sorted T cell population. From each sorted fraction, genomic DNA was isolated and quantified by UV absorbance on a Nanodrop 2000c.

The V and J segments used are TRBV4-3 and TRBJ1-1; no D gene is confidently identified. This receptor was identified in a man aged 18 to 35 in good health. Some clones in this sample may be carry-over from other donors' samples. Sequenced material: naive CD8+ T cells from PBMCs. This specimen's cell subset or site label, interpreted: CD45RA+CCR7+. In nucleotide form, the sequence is TGCGCCAGCAGCCCCCAAGAAGGCACTCCACTTGGCACTGAAGCTTTCTTT. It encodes CASSPQEGTPLGTEAFF.